These 20 T cell receptor beta chains came from one sample sequenced in a study of blood T cell repertoires in COVID-19. Assay used: immunoSEQ multiplex PCR; TCRdb lists only in-frame clones, some missing. Of roughly 65,000 clones in the sample, approximately 80% were seen once. Specimen: peripheral blood. These receptors all come from a human donor in a cohort sampled during active COVID-19.

This clone has only one observation. The V call is TRBV28, the J call TRBJ2-7, with 14 positions matching TRBD2. J gave up 2 bases and V 6 bases, and 12 bases lay outside the gene matches. Germline lookup yields CDR1 MDHEN and CDR2 SYDVKM. The CDR3 contains 18 residues. The CDR3 here is CASSSDGGLAGATYEQYF. Written as DNA, the CDR3 is TGTGCCAGCAGCTCAGACGGGGGACTAGCGGGAGCGACCTACGAGCAGTACTTC. Variable domain in full (rest from reference TRBV28 and TRBJ2-7): DVKVTQSSRYLVKRTGEKVFLECVQDMDHENMFWYRQDPGLGLRLIYFSYDVKMKEKGDIPEGYSVSREKKERFSLILESASTNQTSMYLCASSSDGGLAGATYEQYFGPGTRLTVT.

A word on this clone: A junction boundary mismatches the germline segment, possibly from a read error. This chain links TRBV7-7 with TRBJ2-5; TRBD2 matches at 8 bases. This CDR3 spans 15 amino acids. Germline V lookup: CDR1 SSHAT, CDR2 FNYEAQ (reference sequence). CDR3 DNA: TGTGCTAGCAGCTTAGCGCCGGGGGGGCAAGAGACCCAGTACTTC. Amino acids: CASSLAPGGQETQYF.

The chain couples TRBV5-4 to TRBJ2-1; 11 nucleotides agree with TRBD2. Germline V gene lookup returns CDR1 SGHNT and CDR2 YYREEE (reference sequence). V lost 0 bases, J lost 9 bases, and 5 bases stayed unmatched. The CDR3 is 15 residues long. CDR3 nucleotide sequence: TGTGCCAGCAGCTTGGGTAGCGGGGGGGCCGGTGAGCAGTTCTTC. The encoded protein is CASSLGSGGAGEQFF.

This clone was seen just once. The genes are TRBV30 and TRBJ1-6; TRBD1 might be the D (6 bases). The CDR3 spans 13 residues. Germline CDR1 reads GTSNPN; CDR2 reads SVGIG (reference sequence). The germline V and J ends were trimmed by 3 bases and 7 bases, with 10 bases remaining between them. The CDR3 DNA follows: TGTGCCTGGAGGGATACAGGGAATTCACCCCTCCACTTT. Amino acids: CAWRDTGNSPLHF. Based on the CDR3 plus reference TRBV30 and TRBJ1-6, the full variable domain is SQTIHQWPATLVQPVGSPLSLECTVEGTSNPNLYWYRQAAGRGLQLLFYSVGIGQISSEVPQNLSASRPQDRQFILSSKKLLLSDSGFYLCAWRDTGNSPLHFGNGTRLTVT.

The genes are TRBV29-1 and TRBJ2-7; 9 bases map to TRBD1. The germline gives CDR1 SQVTM, CDR2 ANQGSEA. V lost 1 base and J lost 5; bases outside the gene matches: 3. CDR3 length: 13 amino acids. DNA of the CDR3: TGCAGCGTTGAAGGGACAGGGGACCACGAGCAGTACTTC. It codes for CSVEGTGDHEQYF.

The rearrangement links TRBV7-2 to TRBJ1-1, with 9 bases lining up with TRBD1. Germline loops: CDR1 SGHTA, CDR2 FQGNSA. The CDR3 has 16 residues. After removal of 2 bases from V and 5 bases from J, the junction contained 9 bases not matched to a gene. The CDR3 loop is CASSLTTWGQGTEAFF. The CDR3 region has the DNA TGTGCCAGCAGCTTAACCACATGGGGACAGGGTACTGAAGCTTTCTTT.

In this sample, this clone turned up once. V and J are TRBV29-1 and TRBJ2-5, with 7 bases fitting TRBD1. With 5 bases clipped from V and 2 bases from J, the junction kept 2 bases outside the gene matches. This CDR3 is built from 12 residues. Germline loops: CDR1 SQVTM, CDR2 ANQGSEA. In nucleotides, the CDR3 is TGCAGCGTTCTGACAGGGCAAGAGACCCAGTACTTC. Translating it yields CSVLTGQETQYF. The variable domain in full, completed from reference TRBV29-1 and TRBJ2-5, reads SAVISQKPSRDICQRGTSLTIQCQVDSQVTMMFWYRQQPGQSLTLIATANQGSEATYESGFVIDKFPISRPNLTFSTLTVSNMSPEDSSIYLCSVLTGQETQYFGPGTRLLVL.

V is TRBV7-9 and J is TRBJ2-5, with 8 bases fitting TRBD1. Germline CDR1 reads SEHNR; CDR2 reads FQNEAQ (reference sequence). The CDR3 sequence is 16 residues long. J was trimmed by 2 bases and V by 2 bases; bases with no gene match: 7. CDR3 residues: CASSLPPGTGQETQYF. CDR3 nucleotide sequence: TGTGCCAGCAGCTTACCCCCCGGGACAGGTCAAGAGACCCAGTACTTC.

To note about this clone: Other DNA sequences in this specimen translate into the identical CDR3. The gene calls are TRBV6-2 or TRBV6-3 and TRBJ2-7; 7 bases are shared with TRBD1. The CDR3 is 15 amino acids. V dropped 0 bases and J dropped 4; count of bases not matched to a gene: 6. The germline V gene encodes CDR1 MNHEY and CDR2 SVGEGT. The CDR3 here is CASSYSGQGVYEQYF. The DNA of the CDR3 is TGTGCCAGCAGTTACTCGGGGCAGGGGGTATACGAGCAGTACTTC.

The chain joins TRBV5-6 to TRBJ2-5, with 7 positions matching TRBD1. CDR3 size: 17 residues. V dropped 0 bases and J dropped 4; count of bases not matched to a gene: 12. CDR1 is SGHDT and CDR2 is YYEEEE in the germline V gene. In DNA, the CDR3 is TGTGCCAGCAGCTTGGTCGCACAACAGGGGCTCGGAGAGACCCAGTACTTC. It yields the protein CASSLVAQQGLGETQYF. Supplemented by reference TRBV5-6 and TRBJ2-5, the full variable domain reads DAGVTQSPTHLIKTRGQQVTLRCSPKSGHDTVSWYQQALGQGPQFIFQYYEEEERQRGNFPDRFSGHQFPNYSSELNVNALLLGDSALYLCASSLVAQQGLGETQYFGPGTRLLVL.

This sequence joins TRBV19 and TRBJ2-5; D is possibly TRBD1 (6 bases). CDR1 is LNHDA, CDR2 SQIVND, per germline (reference sequence). The V end was cut by 0 bases, the J end by 2 bases, with 10 bases between. CDR3 length: 15 residues. The CDR3 loop reads CASSIDPGAQETQYF. The CDR3, as DNA: TGTGCCAGTAGTATAGATCCAGGGGCACAAGAGACCCAGTACTTC.

The chain joins TRBV7-2 to TRBJ2-5, with no clear D. V shed 5 bases and J shed 5 bases, with 12 bases lying between them. The CDR3 extends over 13 amino acids. Germline V gives CDR1 SGHTA, CDR2 FQGNSA. DNA of the CDR3: TGTGCCAGCAGCCCGTACGGGTTGGAGACCCAGTACTTC. Amino acids: CASSPYGLETQYF.

This chain connects TRBV28 to TRBJ2-1; weak D call: TRBD2 (5 bases). Germline assignment: CDR1 MDHEN and CDR2 SYDVKM. Trimming removed 2 bases from V and 0 bases from J, with 11 bases in between. The CDR3 is made up of 16 amino acids. CDR3 nucleotide sequence: TGTGCCAGCAGTTTACTAGCAGGAAGCTCCTACAATGAGCAGTTCTTC. It is translated as CASSLLAGSSYNEQFF.

This clone was seen a single time. The chain is built from TRBV4-1 and TRBJ1-2; 9 bases align to TRBD1. This CDR3 has 14 residues. The germline gives CDR1 MGHRA, CDR2 YSYEKL. Unmatched junction bases numbered 6, after V lost 4 bases and J lost 6 bases. In DNA form, the CDR3 reads TGCGCCAGCAGCCGGACCGGGACAGGGAATGGCTACACCTTC. This gives the protein CASSRTGTGNGYTF.

V usage is TRBV7-2 and J usage is TRBJ1-5; D remains ambiguous. With 4 bases removed from V and 7 bases from J, the gap between germline ends came to 14 bases. Germline V lookup: CDR1 SGHTA, CDR2 FQGNSA. The length of the CDR3 is 14 residues. CDR3 region: CASSSRVDGQPQHF. CDR3 bases: TGTGCCAGCAGCTCGAGGGTTGATGGGCAGCCCCAGCATTTT.

The CDR3 is CASRRDRITGELFF. DNA for the CDR3: TGTGCCAGCAGGAGGGACAGAATTACCGGGGAGCTGTTTTTT. This chain links TRBV6-5 with TRBJ2-2; 7 bases map to TRBD1. In germline, CDR1 is MNHEY, CDR2 SVGAGI. There are 14 residues in the CDR3. The V gene end was trimmed by 6 bases and the J gene end by 5 bases; junction bases not matched to a gene: 6.

V is TRBV6-5 and J is TRBJ2-4; 7 bases fit TRBD2. Per germline, CDR1 MNHEY and CDR2 SVGAGI. This CDR3 spans 13 amino acids. The junction had 5 bases not matched to a gene; V was cut back by 6 bases and J by 6 bases. As DNA, the CDR3 is TGTGCCAGCAGGGGGGGGGTTCCAAACATTCAGTACTTC. Amino acid sequence: CASRGGVPNIQYF.

CDR3 sequence reads: CASSVRTGITGELFF. As DNA, the CDR3 is TGTGCCAGCAGTGTCAGGACAGGGATTACCGGGGAGCTGTTTTTT. The chain links TRBV2 to TRBJ2-2, with 8 bases that match TRBD1. Germline V gene lookup returns CDR1 SNHLY and CDR2 FYNNEI. The CDR3 runs 15 residues. The J segment lost 5 bases and the V segment lost 4 bases, leaving 6 bases of the junction unmatched.

The V call is TRBV28, the J call TRBJ1-4; no clear D gene. Trimming took 6 bases from V and 4 from J, leaving 12 bases between them. The CDR3 is made up of 14 amino acids. CDR1 and CDR2 from the germline V gene are MDHEN and SYDVKM. This CDR3 is CASSPPVLNEKLFF. CDR3 bases: TGTGCCAGCAGCCCCCCCGTCCTTAATGAAAAACTGTTTTTT.

The J gene is TRBJ2-3, the V gene TRBV7-2; 8 positions agree with TRBD1. V gave up 6 bases and J gave up 1 base; unmatched junction bases: 3. This CDR3 region has 14 residues. Germline CDR1 SGHTA, CDR2 FQGNSA. CDR3 sequence reads: CASRRTGRTDTQYF. CDR3 nucleotide sequence: TGTGCCAGCAGACGGACAGGGCGCACAGATACGCAGTATTTT.